The clone carrying this TCR beta chain was seen ten or more times. Its antigen is not known. This sample was taken from a study of early T cells in non-severe SARS-CoV-2 infection. At the level of the study: Bulk RNA isolated from unsorted whole blood underwent sequencing; chains were not paired.

Study-wide results and limits: In VDJdb matching, anti-spike CD8 responses were favored while private and CD4 specificities went missing.

Unique molecular identifier tags were affixed to discrete cDNA molecules. TCRdb recomputed calls from the 5' RACE reads with MiXCR, one row per CDR3 protein. The sample has about 86,000 distinct CDR3 sequences, under 15% seen once; the top ten hold roughly 6.4%. Trimming took off 5 bases at V and 4 bases at J, with 17 bases between the two ends. CDR1 is SGHTA and CDR2 is FQGNSA in the germline V gene. The CDR3 has 15 amino acids. The TCR was taken from an adult who was a healthcare worker with PCR-confirmed SARS-CoV-2 infection or an uninfected control (not recorded which). Sequencing was performed on whole blood. The J gene is TRBJ1-1, the V gene TRBV7-2, with D possibly TRBD1 on 6 matching bases. The CDR3 DNA reads TGTGCCAGCAGCCCAGGGGCAGGGGTGAGCACTGAAGCTTTCTTT. It is translated as CASSPGAGVSTEAFF.